This T cell receptor beta chain was recovered during a study of blood T cells in healthy people across ages. The J segment lost 2 bases and the V segment lost 10 bases, leaving 17 bases of the junction unmatched. The CDR3 is made up of 17 amino acids. CDR1 WSHSY and CDR2 SAAADI come from the germline V gene. General observations from the study: More naive CD4+ cells and higher diversity were found in long-lived than in aged donors.

For the second PCR, which ran for roughly 6 to 12 cycles, a sample-barcoded 5' primer and a J-beta primer mix were used. The template-switch adaptor was a 5' adaptor with 12 random nucleotides. It tagged each cDNA molecule. TCRdb independently ran MiXCR on the 5' RACE reads; one entry per CDR3 protein. This sample has roughly 1.9 million distinct CDR3 sequences, with roughly 43% found just once. The donors, healthy Caucasians from Russia, were aged 6 to 90. This clonotype was counted ten times or more. Its specificity is not known. The sample comprised blood. V usage is TRBV10-2 and J usage is TRBJ2-1, with 7 bases lining up with TRBD2. This sequence originates from a human donor in good health. In nucleotides, the CDR3 is TGCGCCACCACGGCCGGGACTACCGTAATAGCCTACAATGAGCAGTTCTTC. Amino acid sequence: CATTAGTTVIAYNEQFF.